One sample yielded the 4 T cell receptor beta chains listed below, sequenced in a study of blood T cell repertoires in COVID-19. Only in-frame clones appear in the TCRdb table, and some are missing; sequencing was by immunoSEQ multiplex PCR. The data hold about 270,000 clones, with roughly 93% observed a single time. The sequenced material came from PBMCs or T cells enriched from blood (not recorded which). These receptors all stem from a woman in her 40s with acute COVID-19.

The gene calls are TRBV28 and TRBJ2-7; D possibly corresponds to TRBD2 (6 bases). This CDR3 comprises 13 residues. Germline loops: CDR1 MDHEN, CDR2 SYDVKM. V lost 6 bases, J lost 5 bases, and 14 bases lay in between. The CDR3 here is CASSLGGVDEQYF. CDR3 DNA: TGTGCCAGCAGCCTCGGAGGGGTAGACGAGCAGTACTTC.

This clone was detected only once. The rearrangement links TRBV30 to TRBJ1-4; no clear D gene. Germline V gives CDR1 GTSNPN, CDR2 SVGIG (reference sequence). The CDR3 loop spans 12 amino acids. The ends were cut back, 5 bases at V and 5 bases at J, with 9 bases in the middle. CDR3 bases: TGTGCCTGGTCAACAAGAAATGAAAAACTGTTTTTT. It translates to CAWSTRNEKLFF.

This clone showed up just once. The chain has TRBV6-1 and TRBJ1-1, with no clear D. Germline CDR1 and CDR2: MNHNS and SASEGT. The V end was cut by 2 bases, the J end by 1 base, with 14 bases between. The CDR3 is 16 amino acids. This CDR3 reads CASSELAVGGNTEAFF. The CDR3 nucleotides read TGTGCCAGCAGTGAACTGGCGGTCGGTGGGAACACTGAAGCTTTCTTT.

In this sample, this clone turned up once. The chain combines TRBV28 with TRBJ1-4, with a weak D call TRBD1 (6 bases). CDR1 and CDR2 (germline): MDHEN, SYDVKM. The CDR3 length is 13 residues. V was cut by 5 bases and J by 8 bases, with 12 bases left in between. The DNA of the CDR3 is TGTGCCAGCAGTACAGGGACCAGAGAAAAACTGTTTTTT. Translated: CASSTGTREKLFF.